These 3 T cell receptor beta chains were sequenced from one sample in a study of blood T cell repertoires in COVID-19. The table came from immunoSEQ multiplex PCR; TCRdb's copy has only in-frame clones and leaves some out. Among about 250,000 clones listed, 75% to 90% were seen once. Sequenced: PBMCs or T cells enriched from blood (not recorded which). The source is a young woman who had recovered from COVID-19.

V gene TRBV28 combines with J gene TRBJ2-1; 9 bases map to TRBD1. Unmatched junction bases numbered 7, after V lost 6 bases and J lost 7 bases. The CDR3 contains 14 residues. Looked up from germline, CDR1 is MDHEN and CDR2 is SYDVKM. The CDR3 nucleotides are TGTGCCAGCAGCCCCATTGGACAGGGGAATGAGCAGTTCTTC. Translation gives CASSPIGQGNEQFF.

The chain carries TRBV6-5 and TRBJ1-1; the D gene is possibly TRBD1 (6 bases). This CDR3 contains 11 residues. Germline V CDR1 and CDR2: MNHEY, SVGAGI. V lost 7 bases and J 5 bases, leaving 8 bases between the germline ends. The CDR3 coding sequence is TGTGCCAGCAATAGGGGGACTGAAGCTTTCTTT. It specifies CASNRGTEAFF.

This sequence joins TRBV27 and TRBJ1-6, with D perhaps matching TRBD1 (5 bases). This CDR3 is 19 amino acids long. CDR1 and CDR2 from the germline V gene are MNHEY and SMNVEV (reference sequence). V was cut by 3 bases and J by 5 bases, with 23 bases left in between. DNA of the CDR3: TGTGCCAGCAGTTTCCGGTGGCAGGGTTACGGTTATGATAATTCACCCCTCCACTTT. As protein: CASSFRWQGYGYDNSPLHF.